The 17 T cell receptor beta chains in this list originate from one sample, sequenced in a study of T cell responses to AZD1222 COVID-19 vaccine. Clones were sequenced by immunoSEQ multiplex PCR, and TCRdb holds only the in-frame ones, with some missing. In the table there are roughly 130,000 clones, more than 85% of which are singletons. Material: peripheral blood, obtained on day 0 of AZD1222 vaccination. These receptors all come from an adult in good health.

The chain recombines TRBV18 with TRBJ1-3, with TRBD1 as a possible D gene (5 bases). V dropped 3 bases and J dropped 0 bases, with 12 bases sitting between them. Germline lookup yields CDR1 KGHSH and CDR2 LQKENI. The CDR3 runs to 16 residues. The CDR3 DNA follows: TGTGCCAGCTCACCGGGGGTTGGGGACTCTGGAAACACCATATATTTT. As protein: CASSPGVGDSGNTIYF.

The rearrangement links TRBV7-2 to TRBJ2-2; the D gene is possibly TRBD1 (5 bases). Per the germline V gene, CDR1 is SGHTA and CDR2 is FQGNSA. Trimming pared 2 bases from V and 3 bases from J, leaving 10 bases between. The CDR3 is 15 residues long. CDR3 DNA sequence: TGTGCCAGCAGCTTATTGCAGGGATACACCGGGGAGCTGTTTTTT. This sequence encodes CASSLLQGYTGELFF.

This chain uses TRBV10-1 with TRBJ2-5; no firm D call. CDR1 is WNHNN, CDR2 SYGVQD, per germline (reference sequence). V gave up 0 bases and J gave up 2 bases, with 7 bases separating them. The CDR3 has 14 amino acids. The CDR3 DNA follows: TGCGCCAGCAGTGAGTCTGGCGGTCAAGAGACCCAGTACTTC. Translation: CASSESGGQETQYF.

CDR3 bases: TGTGCCAGCAGGCTCCGACAGGGAAACTATGGCTACACCTTC. Protein: CASRLRQGNYGYTF. The gene calls are TRBV6-5 and TRBJ1-2; 7 bases agree with TRBD1. V dropped 6 bases and J dropped 2; count of bases not matched to a gene: 6. The germline V gene encodes CDR1 MNHEY and CDR2 SVGAGI. This CDR3 region has 14 residues.

This rearrangement joins TRBV30 to TRBJ1-5; D gene ambiguous. The V gene's germline CDR1 is GTSNPN and CDR2 SVGIG (reference sequence). Trimming removed 0 bases at V and 5 bases at J, with 8 bases between. The CDR3 loop spans 13 amino acids. CDR3 in DNA: TGTGCCTGGAGTGTAGATGGTTATCAGCCCCAGCATTTT. This encodes CAWSVDGYQPQHF. Full variable domain (outside the CDR3, taken from reference TRBV30 and TRBJ1-5): SQTIHQWPATLVQPVGSPLSLECTVEGTSNPNLYWYRQAAGRGLQLLFYSVGIGQISSEVPQNLSASRPQDRQFILSSKKLLLSDSGFYLCAWSVDGYQPQHFGDGTRLSIL.

V is TRBV7-3 and J is TRBJ2-1; the D is unclear. This CDR3 is built from 12 residues. V was trimmed by 5 bases and J by 6 bases, leaving 8 bases between them. Germline lookup yields CDR1 SGHTA and CDR2 FQGTGA. The CDR3 here is CASSTGPNEQFF. The CDR3, as DNA: TGTGCCAGCAGCACGGGTCCCAATGAGCAGTTCTTC.

The CDR3 DNA is TGTGCCAGCAGCCAGACGGGCGCATGGAATCAGCCCCAGCATTTT. Protein sequence: CASSQTGAWNQPQHF. The gene calls are TRBV4-2 and TRBJ1-5, with D uncertain. The CDR3 covers 15 residues. Trimming took 3 bases from V and 4 from J, leaving 13 bases between them. CDR1 is LGHNA and CDR2 is YNFKEQ in the germline V gene.

DNA for the CDR3: TGTGCCAGCAGCCAGGGAGTTGGGGACTATAGCTCCTACAATGAGCAGTTCTTC. Its translation: CASSQGVGDYSSYNEQFF. V usage is TRBV9 and J usage is TRBJ2-1; 7 bases are shared with TRBD2. The CDR3 extends over 18 amino acids. Trimming removed 4 bases from V and 0 bases from J; junction bases left unmatched: 13. CDR1 is SGDLS, CDR2 YYNGEE, per germline.

This chain connects TRBV5-4 to TRBJ1-1; 11 bases are a match to TRBD1. CDR1 is SGHNT, CDR2 YYREEE, per germline (reference sequence). The trim removed 2 bases at V and 6 bases at J, leaving 6 bases unmatched. This CDR3 is built from 15 residues. The CDR3 DNA is TGTGCCAGCAGCTTCGGACAGGGGGCGCCCGCTGAAGCTTTCTTT. Translation: CASSFGQGAPAEAFF.

This clone was found a few times. The V call is TRBV7-2, the J call TRBJ1-4, with 10 bases identical to TRBD1. With V trimmed by 1 base and J by 3 bases, 11 bases remained unmatched. CDR3 length: 19 residues. The germline gives CDR1 SGHTA, CDR2 FQGNSA. The CDR3 region is CASSLVVVGQGTSNEKLFF. CDR3 nucleotide sequence: TGTGCCAGCAGCTTAGTCGTTGTGGGACAGGGGACTTCTAATGAAAAACTGTTTTTT. Complete variable domain (other parts from reference TRBV7-2 and TRBJ1-4): GAGVSQSPSNKVTEKGKDVELRCDPISGHTALYWYRQSLGQGLEFLIYFQGNSAPDKSGLPSDRFSAERTGGSVSTLTIQRTQQEDSAVYLCASSLVVVGQGTSNEKLFFGSGTQLSVL.

The V and J genes are TRBV7-2 and TRBJ1-5; tentative D call: TRBD1 (5 bases). The germline gives CDR1 SGHTA, CDR2 FQGNSA. The CDR3 sequence is 15 residues long. V was cut by 5 bases and J by 2 bases, with 13 bases left in between. The CDR3 region has the DNA TGTGCCAGCAGCGCCCCGGGGGGTGGCAATCAGCCCCAGCATTTT. Protein sequence: CASSAPGGGNQPQHF.

The J gene is TRBJ2-6, the V gene TRBV6-4; D unclear. This CDR3 comprises 14 residues. Deletions cut 4 bases from V and 0 bases from J, with 4 bases between. CDR1 MRHNA and CDR2 SNTAGT come from the germline V gene. DNA of the CDR3: TGTGCCAGCAGTGCAAGCTCTGGGGCCAACGTCCTGACTTTC. Its protein product is CASSASSGANVLTF.

The CDR3 DNA sequence: TGTGCTAGTGGTTTGGTATCTACAGGGGGGACCGGGGAGCTGTTTTTT. Translating it yields CASGLVSTGGTGELFF. V and J are TRBV12-5 and TRBJ2-2, with 8 bases fitting TRBD1. CDR3 length: 16 amino acids. Germline V gene data show CDR1 as LGHNT and CDR2 as FRNRAP. V shed 0 bases and J 5 bases; nucleotides not matched to a gene: 5.

V and J are TRBV5-6 and TRBJ1-6; D is unresolved. Germline assignment: CDR1 SGHDT and CDR2 YYEEEE. The CDR3 is 14 residues long. V was trimmed by 4 bases and J by 5 bases, leaving 10 bases between them. This CDR3 is CASSLDLNNSPLHF. Here the CDR3 DNA reads TGTGCCAGCAGCCTGGACCTCAATAATTCACCCCTCCACTTT.

The V gene is TRBV4-2, the J gene TRBJ2-5, with TRBD2 as a possible D gene (6 bases). V gave up 0 bases and J gave up 4 bases, with 9 bases separating them. The CDR3 covers 14 residues. Germline values: CDR1 LGHNA, CDR2 YNFKEQ. The CDR3 DNA is TGTGCCAGCAGCCAAGATGGGGGGAGAGAGACCCAGTACTTC. It specifies CASSQDGGRETQYF.

This chain connects TRBV19 to TRBJ1-2; TRBD1 matches 7 bases. V lost 5 bases, J lost 2 bases, and 5 bases stayed unmatched. CDR1 is LNHDA, CDR2 SQIVND, per germline (reference sequence). The CDR3 is made up of 14 amino acids. The CDR3 nucleotides are TGTGCCAGTAGTGACAGGGCTCTGAACTATGGCTACACCTTC. It translates to CASSDRALNYGYTF.

The J gene is TRBJ1-6, the V gene TRBV6-5; maybe TRBD1 (5 bases). V shed 2 bases and J shed 8 bases, with 10 bases lying between them. The CDR3 has 14 residues. Germline assignment: CDR1 MNHEY and CDR2 SVGAGI. The CDR3 DNA reads as TGTGCCAGCAGTTACCTGGGGGGAGATTCACCCCTCCACTTT. It yields the protein CASSYLGGDSPLHF.